This TCR beta chain came from a study of T cells in Graves' hyperthyroidism and ophthalmopathy. The CDR3 is made up of 15 amino acids. From germline, CDR1 is KGHSH and CDR2 LQKENI. Unmatched junction bases numbered 6, after V lost 3 bases and J lost 3 bases. It was RNA transcripts that yielded the amplified TCR beta CDR3 regions. First-round RT-PCR with HTBI primers amplified the TCR CDR3 region. Each CDR3 protein gets one entry after TCRdb re-called the multiplex PCR reads with MiXCR. The table shows fewer than 350,000 distinct CDR3 sequences, with roughly an eighth occurring only once. This clonotype has more than one count but fewer than ten.

This TCR came from a woman in her 40s with Graves' hyperthyroidism. Source material: blood. The rearrangement uses TRBV18 and TRBJ2-7, with TRBD1 matching over 9 bases. The CDR3: CASSPLRGQGYEQYF. In DNA form, the CDR3 reads TGTGCCAGCTCACCCCTGAGGGGACAGGGCTACGAGCAGTACTTC.